This T cell receptor (beta chain) was observed in a study of blood T cells in healthy people across ages. There were at least 5 micrograms of total RNA extracted from every sample. PCR was performed a second time for about 6 to 12 cycles using a sample-barcoded 5' primer and a J-beta primer mix. MiXCR, applied by TCRdb to the 5' RACE reads, yields one record per CDR3 protein. The sample has 550,000 to 700,000 distinct CDR3 sequences; 25% to 30% are singletons. This clonotype was recorded a few times. The TCR comes from a woman in her 70s in good health. The source material was blood.

The CDR3 DNA is TGTGCCAGCAGCCAAGATCGGACCGGAGGCTACACCTTC. Its protein product is CASSQDRTGGYTF. The rearrangement links TRBV14 to TRBJ1-2, with D unclear. This CDR3 is 13 amino acids long. CDR1 is SGHDN and CDR2 is FVKESK in the germline V gene. V lost 0 bases, J lost 8 bases, and 10 bases lay in between.